The rows below give T cell receptor beta chains drawn from one sample of a study of response to subunit inactivated influenza vaccine. TCRdb passed the RT-PCR reads through MiXCR, listing each CDR3 protein once. Of around 480,000 distinct CDR3 sequences in the sample, around 9.9% were seen once. The input for sequencing was PBMCs from blood, taken 45 days after vaccination. These receptors all stem from a man over 45 who received an inactivated influenza vaccine. Both conserved end residues are part of each CDR3. A D gene is named only where the DNA matches it firmly. Clone size is given for some rows only: seen once, a few or many times, or a class if the clone is expanded.

DNA: TGTGCCACCAGTGAATCGGGTCCTAAAAACATTCAGTACTTC
CDR3: CATSESGPKNIQYF
D: .
J: TRBJ2-4
V: TRBV24-1
length: 14
size: .

DNA: TGTGCCAGCTCACTTAATACTAGGGAAGATACGCAGTATTTT
CDR3: CASSLNTREDTQYF
D: .
J: TRBJ2-3
V: TRBV18
length: 14
size: .

DNA: TGCGCCAGCAGCCACACAAGACCGGCCATCTCTGGGGCCAACGTCCTGACTTTC
CDR3: CASSHTRPAISGANVLTF
D: .
J: TRBJ2-6
V: TRBV4-1
length: 18
size: many

DNA: TGTGCCAGCAGCCAAGAAGCGGGGGGGACCGGGGAGCTGTTTTTT
CDR3: CASSQEAGGTGELFF
D: TRBD2
J: TRBJ2-2
V: TRBV4-2
length: 15
size: few

DNA: TGTGCCAGCAGGGAATCTGGGGGATTGTATGGCTACACCTTC
CDR3: CASRESGGLYGYTF
D: .
J: TRBJ1-2
V: TRBV6-1
length: 14
size: few

DNA: TGTGCCACCAGAAAGACAGGGACGGACACTGAAGCTTTCTTT
CDR3: CATRKTGTDTEAFF
D: TRBD1
J: TRBJ1-1
V: TRBV24-1
length: 14
size: .

DNA: TGCAGTGCTAACTTAGGACAGGGCGGGAGGCAGTACTTC
CDR3: CSANLGQGGRQYF
D: .
J: TRBJ2-7
V: TRBV20-1
length: 13
size: few

DNA: TGTGCCAGCACCGGGACTAGCGGACGAAAGCAGTACTTC
CDR3: CASTGTSGRKQYF
D: TRBD2
J: TRBJ2-7
V: TRBV12-3/TRBV12-4
length: 13
size: .

DNA: TGTGCCAGCAGATCGACAGACACCGGGGAGCTGTTTTTT
CDR3: CASRSTDTGELFF
D: .
J: TRBJ2-2
V: TRBV12-3/TRBV12-4
length: 13
size: .

DNA: TGTGCCAGCAGCCCACGGACTAGCGGGAGGGGCGATGAGCAGTTCTTC
CDR3: CASSPRTSGRGDEQFF
D: TRBD2
J: TRBJ2-1
V: TRBV7-9
length: 16
size: few

DNA: TGCGCCAGCAGCGCGTTTCCGCGGGGACAGAGTCTTTCCTACGAGCAGTACTTC
CDR3: CASSAFPRGQSLSYEQYF
D: .
J: TRBJ2-7
V: TRBV5-1
length: 18
size: .

DNA: TGTGCCAGCAGCCAACCAGGGATGTCTAATGAAAAACTGTTTTTT
CDR3: CASSQPGMSNEKLFF
D: .
J: TRBJ1-4
V: TRBV4-2
length: 15
size: few

DNA: TGTGCCAGCAGTTTTTGGGCGGGACCAGCGGGAGGTGACACAGATACGCAGTATTTT
CDR3: CASSFWAGPAGGDTDTQYF
D: TRBD2
J: TRBJ2-3
V: TRBV12-3/TRBV12-4
length: 19
size: .

DNA: TGTGCCACCAGTGATCGCCTTCGGGGAGGGCTTAGTGAGCAGTTCTTC
CDR3: CATSDRLRGGLSEQFF
D: TRBD2
J: TRBJ2-1
V: TRBV24-1
length: 16
size: many

DNA: TGTGCCAGCAGCCTAAACTATCAACAGACTCCCCAGTACTTC
CDR3: CASSLNYQQTPQYF
D: .
J: TRBJ2-5
V: TRBV7-2
length: 14
size: .

DNA: TGTGCCATCTCTGGGGGGAGTCTTAGGAATGAGCAGTTCTTC
CDR3: CAISGGSLRNEQFF
D: .
J: TRBJ2-1
V: TRBV10-3
length: 14
size: few

DNA: TGTGCCAGCAGCCAAGATTATGGCCGGGAGGTCCCAGATACGCAGTATTTT
CDR3: CASSQDYGREVPDTQYF
D: TRBD2
J: TRBJ2-3
V: TRBV4-2
length: 17
size: many

DNA: TGCAGTGCTAGAGTCAAGACACAAGAGACCCAGTACTTC
CDR3: CSARVKTQETQYF
D: .
J: TRBJ2-5
V: TRBV20-1
length: 13
size: few

DNA: TGTGCCAGCAGCTTGAATGGGGGGGCGCGCACAGATACGCAGTATTTT
CDR3: CASSLNGGARTDTQYF
D: .
J: TRBJ2-3
V: TRBV5-6
length: 16
size: many

DNA: TGTGCCAGCAGCTTAGTGCCGGACACATACACAGATACGCAGTATTTT
CDR3: CASSLVPDTYTDTQYF
D: .
J: TRBJ2-3
V: TRBV7-8
length: 16
size: many

DNA: TGTGCCTGGAGTCGCGGGAGGGGGCAGCCCCAGCATTTT
CDR3: CAWSRGRGQPQHF
D: .
J: TRBJ1-5
V: TRBV30
length: 13
size: .

DNA: TGTGCCAGCAGCTTAGACAGGCCCTTTACCCTTGGCTACACCTTC
CDR3: CASSLDRPFTLGYTF
D: .
J: TRBJ1-2
V: TRBV7-2
length: 15
size: few

DNA: TGCAGTGCTAGAGTCATAACGGGAGTCCCGATAGTCTACGAGCAGTACTTC
CDR3: CSARVITGVPIVYEQYF
D: .
J: TRBJ2-7
V: TRBV20-1
length: 17
size: .

DNA: TGCAGTGCTAGACCAGGGGGCTTGGAGACCCAGTACTTC
CDR3: CSARPGGLETQYF
D: TRBD1
J: TRBJ2-5
V: TRBV20-1
length: 13
size: few

DNA: TGTGCCAGCAGCTTAGGGCGGACTTACAATGAGCAGTTCTTC
CDR3: CASSLGRTYNEQFF
D: .
J: TRBJ2-1
V: TRBV7-8
length: 14
size: few

DNA: TGCGCCAGCAGCTCCCAGCCGGGCGGGTTCGAAGAGACCCAGTACTTC
CDR3: CASSSQPGGFEETQYF
D: .
J: TRBJ2-5
V: TRBV5-1
length: 16
size: .

DNA: TGTGCCAGCAGCTTAGTTTCTCCGCGTTCTGATACGCAGTATTTT
CDR3: CASSLVSPRSDTQYF
D: .
J: TRBJ2-3
V: TRBV7-2
length: 15
size: .

DNA: TGTGCCAGCAGGGGACTCGTTCAAGAGACCCAGTACTTC
CDR3: CASRGLVQETQYF
D: .
J: TRBJ2-5
V: TRBV12-3/TRBV12-4
length: 13
size: few

DNA: TGTGCCAGCAGCTCCCTAACCTTGTCGGGGAAAGAGACCCAGTACTTC
CDR3: CASSSLTLSGKETQYF
D: .
J: TRBJ2-5
V: TRBV7-2
length: 16
size: .

DNA: TGCAGTGCTTCGGACCGCCGGGGACAAGAGACCCAGTACTTC
CDR3: CSASDRRGQETQYF
D: .
J: TRBJ2-5
V: TRBV20-1
length: 14
size: .

DNA: TGCGCCAGCAGTCCTCAGGTTTTTCGGGATACGCAGTATTTT
CDR3: CASSPQVFRDTQYF
D: .
J: TRBJ2-3
V: TRBV4-3
length: 14
size: few

DNA: TGCGCCAGCAGCCCTACAGGGGATTACCGAGATACGCAGTATTTT
CDR3: CASSPTGDYRDTQYF
D: TRBD1
J: TRBJ2-3
V: TRBV5-1
length: 15
size: .

DNA: TGTGCCAGCAGTTATTCGGACCCCCGGGGTACGCAGTATTTT
CDR3: CASSYSDPRGTQYF
D: .
J: TRBJ2-3
V: TRBV6-2/TRBV6-3
length: 14
size: .